This entry is about one T cell receptor (beta chain). The entry originates in a study of blood T cell repertoires in COVID-19. Study details: The study drew acute and convalescent COVID-19 samples from the United States, Italy and Spain. T cells, B-cell-depleted T cells, or PBMCs supplied cDNA or gDNA.

The CDR3 consists of 16 residues. Germline lookup yields CDR1 SNHLY and CDR2 FYNNEI. V lost 1 base and J 12 bases, leaving 25 bases between the germline ends. Seattle patient enrollment occurred during active infection, with longitudinal follow-up thereafter. Source study methods: By means of reference gene primer amplification, nucleated cell counts were estimated. The data were produced by immunoSEQ multiplex PCR, yet TCRdb's version contains in-frame clones alone and is incomplete. The DNA was the basis for D and trimming; V, J and clone size are from that table. This table has about 68,000 clones, 70% to 90% appearing once.

The TCR originated in a man at least 80 years old with COVID-19, enrolled during active disease. Sequenced sample: peripheral blood. The chain carries TRBV2 and TRBJ2-7, with D tentatively TRBD2 (6 bases). The CDR3 DNA follows: TGTGCCAGCAGTGAAGACCGACCGCGGGGCCCTAATCGTCGGTACTTC. Translation gives CASSEDRPRGPNRRYF.